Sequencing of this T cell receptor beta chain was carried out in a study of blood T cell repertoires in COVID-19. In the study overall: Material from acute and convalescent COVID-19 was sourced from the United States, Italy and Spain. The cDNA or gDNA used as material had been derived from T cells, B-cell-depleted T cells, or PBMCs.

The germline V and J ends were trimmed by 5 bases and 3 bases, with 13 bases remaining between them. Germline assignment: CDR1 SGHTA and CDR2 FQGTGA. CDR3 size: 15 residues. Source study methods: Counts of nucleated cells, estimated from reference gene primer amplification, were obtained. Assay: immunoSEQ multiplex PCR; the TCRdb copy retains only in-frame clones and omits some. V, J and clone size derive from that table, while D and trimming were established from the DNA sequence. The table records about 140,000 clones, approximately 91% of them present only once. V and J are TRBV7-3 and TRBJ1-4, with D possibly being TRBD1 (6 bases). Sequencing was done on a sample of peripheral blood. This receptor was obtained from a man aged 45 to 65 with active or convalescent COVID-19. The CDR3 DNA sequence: TGTGCCAGCAGCGTTGACAGGCGGCCTAATGAAAAACTGTTTTTT. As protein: CASSVDRRPNEKLFF.